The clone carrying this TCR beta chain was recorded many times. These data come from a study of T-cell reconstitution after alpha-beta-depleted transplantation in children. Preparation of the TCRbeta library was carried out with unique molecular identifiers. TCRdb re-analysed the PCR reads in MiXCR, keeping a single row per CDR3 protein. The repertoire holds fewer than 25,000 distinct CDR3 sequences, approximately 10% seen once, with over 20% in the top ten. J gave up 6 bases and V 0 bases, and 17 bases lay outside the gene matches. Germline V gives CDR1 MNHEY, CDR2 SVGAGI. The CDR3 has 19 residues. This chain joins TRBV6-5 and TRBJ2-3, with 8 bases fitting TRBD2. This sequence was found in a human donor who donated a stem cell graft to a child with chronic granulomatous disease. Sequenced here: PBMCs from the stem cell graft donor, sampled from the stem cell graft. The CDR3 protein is CASSYSIGAAGGREDTQYF. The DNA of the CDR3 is TGTGCCAGCAGTTACTCTATCGGAGCGGCGGGGGGACGGGAGGATACGCAGTATTTT.